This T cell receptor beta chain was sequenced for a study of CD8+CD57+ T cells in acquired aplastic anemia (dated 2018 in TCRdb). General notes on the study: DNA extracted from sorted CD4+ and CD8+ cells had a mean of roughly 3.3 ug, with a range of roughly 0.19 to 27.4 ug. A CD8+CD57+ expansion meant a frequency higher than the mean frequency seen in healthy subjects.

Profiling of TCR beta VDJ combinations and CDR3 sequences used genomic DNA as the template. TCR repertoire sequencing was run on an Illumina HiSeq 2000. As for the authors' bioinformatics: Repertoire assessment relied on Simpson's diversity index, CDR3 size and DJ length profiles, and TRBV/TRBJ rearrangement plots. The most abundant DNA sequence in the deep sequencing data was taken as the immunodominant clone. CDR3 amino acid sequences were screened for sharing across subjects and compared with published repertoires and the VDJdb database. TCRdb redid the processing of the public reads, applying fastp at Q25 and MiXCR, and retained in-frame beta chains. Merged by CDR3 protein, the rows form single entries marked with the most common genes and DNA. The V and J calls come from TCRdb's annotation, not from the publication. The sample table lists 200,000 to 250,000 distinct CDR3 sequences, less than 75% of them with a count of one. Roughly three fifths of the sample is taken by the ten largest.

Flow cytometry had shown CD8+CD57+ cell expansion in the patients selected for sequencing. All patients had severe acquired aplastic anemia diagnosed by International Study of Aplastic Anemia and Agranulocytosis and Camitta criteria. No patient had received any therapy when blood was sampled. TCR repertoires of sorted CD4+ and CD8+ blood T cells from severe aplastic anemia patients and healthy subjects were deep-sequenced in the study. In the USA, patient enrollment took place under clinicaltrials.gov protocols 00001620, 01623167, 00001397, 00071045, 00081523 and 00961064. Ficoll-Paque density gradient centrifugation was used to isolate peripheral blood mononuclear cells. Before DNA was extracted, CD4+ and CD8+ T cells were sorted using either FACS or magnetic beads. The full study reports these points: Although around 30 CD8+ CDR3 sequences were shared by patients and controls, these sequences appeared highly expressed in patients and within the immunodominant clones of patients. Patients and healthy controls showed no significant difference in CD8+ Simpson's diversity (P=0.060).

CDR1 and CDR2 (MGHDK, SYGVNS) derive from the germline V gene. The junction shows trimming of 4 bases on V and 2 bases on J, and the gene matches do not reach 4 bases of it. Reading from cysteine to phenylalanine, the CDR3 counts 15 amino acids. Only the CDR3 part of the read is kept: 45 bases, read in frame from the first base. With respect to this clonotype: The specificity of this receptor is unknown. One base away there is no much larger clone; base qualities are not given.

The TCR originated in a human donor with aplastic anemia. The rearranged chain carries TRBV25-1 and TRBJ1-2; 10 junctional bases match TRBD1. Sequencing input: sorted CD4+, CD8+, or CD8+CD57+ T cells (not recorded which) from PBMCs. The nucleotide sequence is TGTGCCAGCAGTGCCTTGACAGGGGGCAACTATGGCTACACCTTC. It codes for CASSALTGGNYGYTF.